This T cell receptor (beta chain) stems from a study of cytomegalovirus exposure and HLA in healthy donors listed by TCRdb under 2017. As for the study more broadly: In an earlier analysis of about 560 of the donors, less than 350 Gb of sequence data and 117 million unique TCR beta sequences from about 179 million T cells were reported. In an earlier analysis of 587 of the donors, high-throughput TCR beta sequencing was used to judge whether each TCR beta V gene segment behaved as functional or pseudogenic. Along with the approximately 620-subject first cohort, a separate validation cohort of over 90 different subjects was used. In a later genetic analysis, genome-wide SNP genotypes for about 55% of the roughly 670 donors were used, and that subset was treated as a discovery cohort. A later analysis re-analyzed previously published TCR beta repertoires from 666 donors and added high-resolution HLA genotyping to study TCR occurrence patterns. Across under 500 genotyped donors of the cohort, an average of approximately 240,000 unique TCR beta nucleotide sequences per donor were sequenced, and about a sixth of those sequences were non-productive. Because of strong linkage in the cohort, four or five DR-DQ haplotypes were treated as single units for association and clustering. Donor age, sex, ethnicity and CMV serostatus were collected together with the repertoire data. The study used immunosequencing to profile the T cell repertoires of several hundred subjects and linked those repertoires to cytomegalovirus serostatus. An early release that covered 500 to 800 HLA-typed donors contained approximately 300 gigabases of sequencing data and 80 million or so unique TCR sequences. Both class I and class II loci were covered by HLA typing, at four-digit resolution. High-throughput TCR immunosequencing, statistical association of individual TCRs with disease status, and machine learning were combined to predict cytomegalovirus infection status. The genetic ancestry cluster associated with self-reported Caucasian donors included around four fifths of the approximately 430 genotyped donors. All discovery cohort repertoires had been generated using a single sequencing platform. Rather than using new phenotypic data, the later analysis identified candidate immune exposures from TCR beta sequences and from how often those sequences occurred across donors. Typing coverage differed by locus: A, B, C, DRB1 and DQB1 were typed in about 629-630 donors, DQA1 in about 510, DPA1 in 606, and DPB1 in around 440. The aim of the study was to test whether cataloging public T cell receptors could identify signatures of past pathogen exposure.

Library prep was done by the immunoSEQ multiplex PCR assay. For the multiplex PCR, a mixture combining 60 forward primers for TCR Vbeta segments and 13 reverse primers for TCR Jbeta segments was used. A multiplex PCR assay on genomic DNA amplified the CDR3 region of rearranged TCR beta genes. On the Illumina HiSeq System, the amplified TCR beta libraries were sequenced as 87-base-pair reads. Per the source publication's procedure: A later analysis counted tens of millions of unique TCR beta chains across the roughly 700 repertoires, and around 9.9 million of these chains were shared by at least two donors. Raw reads were error-corrected and collapsed into unique sequences with a nearest-neighbor algorithm that merged closely related sequences to remove PCR and sequencing errors. To assign V, D and J gene segments, CDR3 sequences were aligned to IMGT reference sequences. For a sequence to be retained, a match of at least six nucleotides to both a V gene segment and a J gene segment was required. A rearrangement counted as productive if the CDR3 had no stop codons and remained in frame with V and J, and every other rearrangement counted as non-productive. Following IMGT convention, CDR3 was defined as the stretch from the second conserved V-encoded cysteine up to the conserved J-encoded phenylalanine. The earlier analysis of 587 of the donors excluded sequences that lacked an unambiguous match to a single V gene segment. An earlier analysis of fewer than 750 of the donors classified V segments as functional when productive rearrangements were above 56.7% and as segregating when the standard deviation between donors was above 5%. A statistical classification framework was built for diagnosing cytomegalovirus status from the catalog of TCR beta chain sequences. A later analysis assigned V and J genes by comparing TCR nucleotide sequences with IMGT/GENE-DB human TR gene sequences. A later analysis assigned CDR3 sequences and most-parsimonious VDJ recombination scenarios with the TCRdist pipeline. In a later analysis, each TCR beta chain was defined by its CDR3 amino acid sequence together with its V-gene family, and reads without a unique V-gene family were excluded. In a later analysis, some 600 highly shared, low-generation-probability nucleotide sequences were removed to address suspected cross-contamination and a sequencing artifact. A later analysis calculated a clonal expansion index for each public chain from normalized within-repertoire ranks of inferred template counts. In a later analysis, generation probabilities were computed using a VDJ recombination model fitted to out-of-frame rearrangements, and the results were checked against IGoR. A later analysis scored TCR-TCR, TCR-HLA and TCR-CMV co-occurrence with hypergeometric tests, applying a repertoire-size bias correction to TCR pairs. A later analysis estimated false discovery rates by permuting HLA or CMV assignments 20 times. In a later analysis, co-occurring TCRs were grouped using DBSCAN, with TCRdist sequence similarity added in when clustering inside HLA-allele-positive subsets. For co-occurrence clustering, repertoires with fewer than 30,000 or more than 120,000 public chains were excluded, along with roughly 5 repertoires with anomalous nucleotide sharing. TCRdb re-hosts the immuneACCESS table, in-frame sequences only. Its copies lack some clones; in the studies checked, an unresolved V gene accounts for under half of them, and the cause for the rest is not known. Clone size and V and J calls were adopted from that table, with D and trimming inferred from the DNA. Counted in this sample were 54,000 or so clones; approximately 52% of them appeared once. Approximately 12% of the sample goes to the ten largest clones.

Broader findings and caveats from the paper: Most CMV-associated TCR beta chains appeared to be HLA-restricted in a later analysis, and the HLA associations seemed to be driven largely by CMV exposure. The sequencing pipeline was judged likely to have produced a cluster of highly shared sequence variants as a technical artifact. When HLA alleles, especially DR and DQ, strongly co-occurred, attributing TCR associations to individual alleles was difficult. In vitro tests confirmed that three of the cytomegalovirus-associated TCR beta chains recognize cytomegalovirus antigens. In an earlier analysis of approximately 600 of the donors, most TCR beta V segments were observed in productive rearrangements about 87% or about 30% of the time, broadly matching IMGT annotations. The presence/absence analyses assumed that sequencing depth was roughly uniform across donors, and that assumption may not be true. Because HLA typing was unavailable for some donors at each locus, only the typed subset was used in association tests. In a later analysis, HLA-associated TCR beta chains showed more clonal expansion and lower generation probabilities than non-associated chains that were equally common. Several of the top co-occurrence clusters appeared to be linked to parvovirus B19, influenza, CMV and Epstein-Barr virus, according to a later analysis. About 17 rarely observed V segments, including chromosome 9 orphons, were excluded from the earlier analysis of several hundred of the donors because counts were too low. The cohort was sequenced for TCR beta chains only, and without alpha or paired-chain data the features that could be detected were limited. A total of about 180 TCR beta chains were listed by the study as associated with cytomegalovirus. The classifier was reported to diagnose cytomegalovirus status with high specificity and sensitivity in both the original and validation cohorts. The authors suggested that the approach could potentially be generalized to other disease states and immunological phenotypes. A further reported finding was that TCR beta sequences accurately predicted the HLA-A and HLA-B alleles for most subjects in the first cohort. According to a later genetic analysis, donors in an Asian-associated ancestry cluster had fewer N-insertions in productive TCRs than the roughly 700-donor mean. Correlated functional status among segregating V segments might reflect linkage disequilibrium, but an unknown experimental factor could not be ruled out. For the cohort, immune exposure information was limited to CMV serostatus. In a later analysis, the rate of TCR association differed among HLA loci, with DRB1 alleles having the most associated TCRs and HLA-C alleles having the fewest. A later genetic analysis associated a missense DCLRE1C variant with V-gene and J-gene trimming of TCR beta chains, and an independent cohort replicated the association. Because the 87-base-pair reads could not distinguish some IMGT-functional V segments, including TRBV6-2 and TRBV6-3, those segments were excluded. Across donors, most TCR sequences were observed very rarely, whereas some public TCRs were present in many individuals. A later analysis associated some 17,000 TCR beta sequences with specific HLA alleles at a false discovery rate of 0.05.

Including cysteine and phenylalanine, the CDR3 has 15 amino acids. The only DNA kept is the CDR3, 45 bases in frame from the first base. Sequences LNHDA (CDR1) and SQIVND (CDR2) are obtained from the germline V gene (reference sequence). From V the trimming removes 3 bases and from J it removes 6 bases, while the gene matches leave 6 bases of the junction unaccounted for. The cohort consisted of 666 healthy bone marrow donors. At the time of sampling, all cohort members were nominally healthy, though unrecorded immune exposures were likely present. Of the 610 or so cohort members, about 280 had positive CMV serostatus and 352 had negative CMV serostatus, and CMV serostatus was not recorded for the donor. Each donor provided a peripheral blood sample, and peripheral blood mononuclear cells were used for TCR beta sequencing. Genomic DNA extraction from the blood cell samples was performed with the Qiagen DNeasy Blood Extraction Kit.

Details on this clone: Its antigen is still unknown. Per-nucleotide qualities are absent, and no much larger clonotype sits a single base away.

This receptor was taken from a human donor in good health. This receptor chain uses TRBV19 and TRBJ2-3; 10 bases in the junction line up with TRBD1. Material for sequencing was PBMCs. The DNA is TGTGCCAGTAGTATGTGGACAGGGGGTAGGGATACGCAGTATTTT. Its translation reads: CASSMWTGGRDTQYF.